The present T cell receptor beta chain was sequenced within a study of T-cell reconstitution after alpha-beta-depleted transplantation in children. Overall study results and limits: It was reported that alpha-beta T cells came from several hundred expanded graft clones (about two months after transplant). Surviving thymic progenitors and recipient T cells were the source of high TCRbeta diversity at day 60 in some patients.

Germline V gene sequence: CDR1 MNHEY, CDR2 SMNVEV (reference sequence). Trimming cost V 5 bases and J 2 bases, with 7 bases left between them. The CDR3 is made up of 13 amino acids. Unique molecular identifiers were incorporated during preparation of the TCRbeta library. TCRdb analysed the PCR reads with MiXCR anew, one entry per CDR3 protein. In the table there are around 450,000 distinct CDR3 sequences, about 11% of which are singletons. This clonotype was counted at least ten times. As yet, its antigen is unknown. The receptor was derived from a child aged 2-9 years with inherited bone marrow failure, due to receive a stem cell transplant. The input for sequencing was PBMCs, taken before TCRalphabeta/CD19-depleted stem cell transplant. The V and J genes are TRBV27 and TRBJ2-1, with a weak D call TRBD1 (5 bases). CDR3 sequence (DNA): TGTGCCAGCAGTGGGGCTACCTACAATGAGCAGTTCTTC. It encodes CASSGATYNEQFF.